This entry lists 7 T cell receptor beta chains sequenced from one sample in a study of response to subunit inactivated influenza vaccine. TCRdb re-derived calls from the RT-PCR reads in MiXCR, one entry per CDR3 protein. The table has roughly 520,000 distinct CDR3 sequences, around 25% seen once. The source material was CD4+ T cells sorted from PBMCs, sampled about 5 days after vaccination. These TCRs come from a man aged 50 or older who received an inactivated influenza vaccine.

The DNA for the CDR3 is TGCAGCGTTAAACAGGGGGCAGATACGCAGTATTTT. It is translated as CSVKQGADTQYF. The V and J genes are TRBV29-1 and TRBJ2-3, with 8 bases aligning to TRBD1. This CDR3 comprises 12 residues. Germline trimming cut 5 bases from V and 4 bases from J; bases unmatched to any gene: 2. Germline V gene sequence: CDR1 SQVTM, CDR2 ANQGSEA.

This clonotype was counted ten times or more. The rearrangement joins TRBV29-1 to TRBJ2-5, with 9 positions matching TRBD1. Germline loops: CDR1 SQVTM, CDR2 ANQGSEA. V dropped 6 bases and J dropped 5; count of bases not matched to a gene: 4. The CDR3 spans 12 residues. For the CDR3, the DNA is TGCAGCGTGAACAGGGGGCGCGAGACCCAGTACTTC. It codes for CSVNRGRETQYF. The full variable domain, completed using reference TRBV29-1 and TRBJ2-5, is SAVISQKPSRDICQRGTSLTIQCQVDSQVTMMFWYRQQPGQSLTLIATANQGSEATYESGFVIDKFPISRPNLTFSTLTVSNMSPEDSSIYLCSVNRGRETQYFGPGTRLLVL.

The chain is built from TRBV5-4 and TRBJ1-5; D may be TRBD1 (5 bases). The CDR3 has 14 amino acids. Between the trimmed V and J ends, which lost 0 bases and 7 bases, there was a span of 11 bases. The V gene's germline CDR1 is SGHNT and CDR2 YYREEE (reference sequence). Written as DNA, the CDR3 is TGTGCCAGCAGCTTGGCAGGGTCCCACCAGCCCCAGCATTTT. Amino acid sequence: CASSLAGSHQPQHF.

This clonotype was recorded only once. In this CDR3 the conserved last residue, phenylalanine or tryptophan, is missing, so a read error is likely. CDR3 DNA sequence: TGCGCCAGCGCCTCGACGACTAGCGGGAGAGTCGAGCAGTACTTA. The encoded protein is CASASTTSGRVEQYL. This sequence joins TRBV5-1 and TRBJ2-7, with 12 bases matching TRBD2. The CDR3 covers 15 residues. Germline values: CDR1 SGHRS, CDR2 YFSETQ. Trimming took 7 bases from V and 6 from J; bases not matched to a gene: 11.

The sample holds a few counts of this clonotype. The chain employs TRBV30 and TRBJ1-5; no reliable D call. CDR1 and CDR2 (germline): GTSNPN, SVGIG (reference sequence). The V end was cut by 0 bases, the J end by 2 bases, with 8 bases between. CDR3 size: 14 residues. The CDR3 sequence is CAWSVLGGNQPQHF. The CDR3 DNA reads TGTGCCTGGAGTGTACTGGGTGGCAATCAGCCCCAGCATTTT. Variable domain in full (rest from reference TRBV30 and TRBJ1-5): SQTIHQWPATLVQPVGSPLSLECTVEGTSNPNLYWYRQAAGRGLQLLFYSVGIGQISSEVPQNLSASRPQDRQFILSSKKLLLSDSGFYLCAWSVLGGNQPQHFGDGTRLSIL.

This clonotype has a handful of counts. CDR3: CASSLAPGQGSPLHF. Here the CDR3 DNA reads TGTGCCAGCAGTTTAGCGCCGGGACAGGGCTCACCCCTCCACTTT. V is TRBV12-3 or TRBV12-4 and J is TRBJ1-6; 9 bases agree with TRBD1. Germline trimming cut 0 bases from V and 10 bases from J; bases unmatched to any gene: 4. The length of the CDR3 is 15 residues.

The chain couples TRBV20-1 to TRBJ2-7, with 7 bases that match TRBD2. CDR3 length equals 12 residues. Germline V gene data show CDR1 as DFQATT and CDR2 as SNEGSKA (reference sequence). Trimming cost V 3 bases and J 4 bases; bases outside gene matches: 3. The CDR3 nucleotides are TGCAGTGCTAGGTGGACTAGGTACGAGCAGTACTTC. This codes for CSARWTRYEQYF.